The T cell receptor beta chain described here comes from a study of low-dose radiotherapy and immunotherapy resistance in tumors. With V trimmed by 6 bases and J by 1 base, 3 bases remained unmatched. The CDR3 contains 15 residues. The germline gives CDR1 SNHLY, CDR2 FYNNEI. This clonotype was observed at least ten times. TRAV- and TRBV-specific primers were used for first-strand cDNA, which covered alpha and beta chains. Both a constant-region primer and a V-primer adapter served to amplify TCRs across about 20 PCR cycles. In TCRdb, the reads were re-called with MiXCR into one record per CDR3 protein. The sample shows 70,000 to 95,000 distinct CDR3 sequences, 18% of them seen only once. The time point is: before trial treatment.

The receptor's source is a male donor with prostate cancer. The rearrangement uses TRBV2 and TRBJ2-6; TRBD2 aligns across 7 bases. The specimen comprised PBMCs, sampled before treatment. The CDR3: CASRNGGSGANVLTF. The CDR3 DNA is TGTGCCAGCAGGAACGGGGGGTCTGGGGCCAACGTCCTGACTTTC.